The 31 T cell receptor beta chains in this list originate from one sample, sequenced in a study of shared clonotypes between healthy human individuals. This table comes from immunoSEQ multiplex PCR, and its TCRdb copy is limited to in-frame clones, with some not included. This table has some 1.1 million clones, about 80% appearing once. The sample consisted of memory CD4+ T cells from PBMCs. Subset meaning: CD45RA-negative fraction. The receptors originated from a man in his late teens or twenties in good health. Some clones in this sample may be carry-over from other donors' samples.

The V call is TRBV27, the J call TRBJ1-1; a weak D match, TRBD1 (5 bases). The CDR3 is made up of 17 amino acids. Trimming removed 4 bases from V and 4 bases from J, with 22 bases in between. The germline gives CDR1 MNHEY, CDR2 SMNVEV (reference sequence). The CDR3 protein is CASSSLGAVGLGTEAFF. CDR3 nucleotide sequence: TGTGCCAGCAGTTCCCTCGGGGCGGTCGGGTTAGGCACTGAAGCTTTCTTT.

This chain links TRBV6-5 with TRBJ2-5, with a weak D call TRBD2 (6 bases). The CDR3 length is 15 residues. V lost 6 bases and J lost 0, with 14 bases in between. Germline V lookup: CDR1 MNHEY, CDR2 SVGAGI. The CDR3 DNA is TGTGCCAGCAGCCCTGGGGAGGTGTACCAAGAGACCCAGTACTTC. Translated, it gives CASSPGEVYQETQYF.

V gene TRBV2 combines with J gene TRBJ2-3; possibly TRBD2 for D (5 bases). V shed 7 bases and J shed 1 base, with 12 bases lying between them. The CDR3 is made up of 14 amino acids. CDR1 SNHLY and CDR2 FYNNEI come from the germline V gene. The chain's CDR3 is CASTGGLRTDTQYF. The CDR3 nucleotides are TGTGCCAGCACTGGCGGGCTACGCACAGATACGCAGTATTTT. Based on the CDR3 plus reference TRBV2 and TRBJ2-3, the full variable domain is EPEVTQTPSHQVTQMGQEVILRCVPISNHLYFYWYRQILGQKVEFLVSFYNNEISEKSEIFDDQFSVERPDGSNFTLKIRSTKLEDSAMYFCASTGGLRTDTQYFGPGTRLTVL.

The V and J genes are TRBV5-4 and TRBJ2-7; 7 bases are shared with TRBD1. The CDR3 runs 17 residues. Per the germline V gene, CDR1 is SGHNT and CDR2 is YYREEE (reference sequence). Unmatched junction bases numbered 9, after V lost 0 bases and J lost 0 bases. In nucleotides, the CDR3 is TGTGCCAGCAGCTTGGGACAGGGCAAAAGGAGCTCCTACGAGCAGTACTTC. Protein sequence: CASSLGQGKRSSYEQYF.

V is TRBV2 and J is TRBJ2-7, with TRBD2 identical over 13 bases. V lost 5 bases, J lost 5 bases, and 6 bases stayed unmatched. Per germline, CDR1 SNHLY and CDR2 FYNNEI. The length of the CDR3 is 15 residues. CDR3 loop: CASSSTSGRAHEQYF. The CDR3 DNA reads as TGTGCCAGCAGTAGTACTAGCGGGAGGGCTCACGAGCAGTACTTC.

This chain connects TRBV7-9 to TRBJ2-7; D is perhaps TRBD2 (7 bases). The germline V and J ends were trimmed by 3 bases and 1 base, with 19 bases remaining between them. Germline loops: CDR1 SEHNR, CDR2 FQNEAQ (reference sequence). The CDR3 spans 17 residues. In DNA, the CDR3 is TGTGCCAGCAGCTTCGGGGGGCCCGGGGTGAAGTCCTACGAGCAGTACTTC. As protein: CASSFGGPGVKSYEQYF.

V is TRBV5-1 and J is TRBJ1-3, with D perhaps TRBD1 (5 bases). The CDR3 extends over 15 amino acids. Germline assignment: CDR1 SGHRS and CDR2 YFSETQ. The germline V and J ends were trimmed by 0 bases and 0 bases, with 7 bases remaining between them. CDR3 sequence (DNA): TGCGCCAGCAGCTTGGCGGGGGACTCTGGAAACACCATATATTTT. This gives the protein CASSLAGDSGNTIYF.

The V and J genes are TRBV11-2 and TRBJ2-7; 10 positions match TRBD2. This CDR3 is built from 16 residues. Unmatched junction bases numbered 7, after V lost 5 bases and J lost 0 bases. Germline V gene sequence: CDR1 SGHAT, CDR2 FQNNGV. CDR3 sequence reads: CASSPLKREGSYEQYF. The CDR3 DNA sequence: TGTGCCAGCAGCCCCTTAAAGCGGGAGGGCTCCTACGAGCAGTACTTC.

Note on this clone: Since a much larger clone is just one base distant, this may be a read error. This chain's CDR3 is CASSLTATTGAFF. CDR3 in DNA: TGTGCCAGCAGTTTGACAGCGACCACTGGAGCTTTCTTT. The chain employs TRBV5-4 and TRBJ1-1; possible D gene TRBD1, 5 bases. Germline V gene lookup returns CDR1 SGHNT and CDR2 YYREEE (reference sequence). The CDR3 length is 13 residues.

J is TRBJ1-3 and V is TRBV28; maybe TRBD1 (6 bases). From germline, CDR1 is MDHEN and CDR2 SYDVKM. V lost 6 bases to trimming and J lost 2 bases, with 11 bases between them. The CDR3 extends over 14 amino acids. CDR3 loop: CASSPTGPGNTIYF. In nucleotides, the CDR3 is TGTGCCAGCAGCCCGACAGGCCCTGGAAACACCATATATTTT.

This chain joins TRBV5-1 and TRBJ2-5; D possibly corresponds to TRBD2 (5 bases). The germline V gene has CDR1 SGHRS and CDR2 YFSETQ. Trimming pared 3 bases from V and 11 bases from J, leaving 11 bases between. CDR3 length: 11 amino acids. CDR3 in amino acids: CASSSDFEQYF. The CDR3 DNA is TGCGCCAGCAGCTCGGACTTTGAGCAGTACTTC.

This chain joins TRBV7-2 and TRBJ2-5; D may be TRBD1 (5 bases). Trimming shortened V by 5 bases and J by 11 bases, and 18 bases separated the two germline ends. Germline V CDR1 and CDR2: SGHTA, FQGNSA. This CDR3 has 13 residues. Written as DNA, the CDR3 is TGTGCCAGCAGCCGATCGGACACTACGGAGCAGTACTTC. Protein product: CASSRSDTTEQYF.

The rearrangement joins TRBV6-5 to TRBJ2-2, with D possibly being TRBD2 (5 bases). The CDR3 is made up of 16 amino acids. Germline CDR1 is MNHEY and CDR2 is SVGAGI. Trimming removed 2 bases from V and 2 bases from J, with 12 bases in between. The CDR3 is CASSYLRTDNTGELFF. The CDR3 DNA sequence: TGTGCCAGCAGTTACCTCCGGACTGATAACACCGGGGAGCTGTTTTTT.

This clone was counted a few times. The chain combines TRBV19 with TRBJ1-1; maybe TRBD1 (6 bases). The V gene's germline CDR1 is LNHDA and CDR2 SQIVND (reference sequence). The ends were cut back, 5 bases at V and 5 bases at J, with 12 bases in the middle. This CDR3 is 13 amino acids long. For the CDR3, the DNA is TGTGCCAGTAGTCTAAGGGGGGAGACTGAAGCTTTCTTT. This codes for CASSLRGETEAFF.

The gene calls are TRBV5-4 and TRBJ2-1; 11 nucleotides agree with TRBD2. CDR3 length: 16 residues. V was pared by 1 base and J by 7 bases, with 7 bases of the junction left unmatched. Germline CDR1 is SGHNT and CDR2 is YYREEE (reference sequence). CDR3 DNA sequence: TGTGCCAGCAGCTTGTCGCGTCTAGCGGGAGGAAATGAGCAGTTCTTC. Residues: CASSLSRLAGGNEQFF.

This clone was seen only a few times. The identical CDR3 is also encoded by other nucleotide sequences in the sample. The chain is built from TRBV11-2 and TRBJ2-2; no clear D. CDR3 length: 14 residues. From germline, CDR1 is SGHAT and CDR2 FQNNGV. Trimming took 2 bases from V and 7 from J, leaving 11 bases between them. The CDR3 nucleotides read TGTGCCAGCAGCTTATCTTCTGAGTACGGGGAGCTGTTTTTT. It translates to CASSLSSEYGELFF.

The V and J genes are TRBV18 and TRBJ2-1, with D possibly being TRBD2 (5 bases). Germline values: CDR1 KGHSH, CDR2 LQKENI. The CDR3 length is 16 residues. Trimming removed 0 bases from V and 0 bases from J, with 9 bases in between. The CDR3 sequence: CASSPPGTSSYNEQFF. CDR3 DNA: TGTGCCAGCTCACCACCGGGCACTAGCTCCTACAATGAGCAGTTCTTC.

The rearrangement links TRBV13 to TRBJ2-7; the match to TRBD2 covers 8 bases. V trimming: 3 bases; J trimming: 6 bases; junction bases outside the gene matches: 19. Germline V gives CDR1 PRHDT, CDR2 FYEKMQ (reference sequence). The CDR3 consists of 18 residues. The CDR3 sequence: CASSFNRVSSGRIPEQYF. Here the CDR3 DNA reads TGTGCCAGCAGCTTTAACAGGGTCTCCAGCGGGAGAATCCCCGAGCAGTACTTC. Full variable domain (missing parts from reference TRBV13 and TRBJ2-7): AAGVIQSPRHLIKEKRETATLKCYPIPRHDTVYWYQQGPGQDPQFLISFYEKMQSDKGSIPDRFSAQQFSDYHSELNMSSLELGDSALYFCASSFNRVSSGRIPEQYFGPGTRLTVT.

The rearrangement joins TRBV5-1 to TRBJ2-5; D may be TRBD1 or TRBD2 (5 bases each). The CDR3 sequence is 15 residues long. CDR1 is SGHRS and CDR2 is YFSETQ in the germline V gene. V shed 7 bases and J shed 2 bases, with 18 bases lying between them. CDR3 nucleotide sequence: TGCGCCAGCCGACCCGGGGCAGTCGGTCAAGAGACCCAGTACTTC. This encodes CASRPGAVGQETQYF.

This chain uses TRBV10-3 with TRBJ2-3; 7 bases fit TRBD2. The CDR3 is 13 residues long. From germline, CDR1 is ENHRY and CDR2 SYGVKD. The V and J ends lost 3 bases and 6 bases, in that order; junction bases with no gene match: 3. The CDR3 DNA sequence: TGTGCCATCAGTGAAGGGGAGGGGGATACGCAGTATTTT. This gives the protein CAISEGEGDTQYF.

The genes are TRBV29-1 and TRBJ2-3; possibly TRBD1 for D (5 bases). Germline V gene sequence: CDR1 SQVTM, CDR2 ANQGSEA. The length of the CDR3 is 14 residues. Between the trimmed V and J ends, which lost 7 bases and 4 bases, there was a span of 18 bases. The CDR3 DNA reads TGCAGCGGCCCTCTAATCACACAGGCAGATACGCAGTATTTT. It translates to CSGPLITQADTQYF.

This clone was observed a handful of times. This chain links TRBV18 with TRBJ1-2; a weak D match, TRBD1 (5 bases). V dropped 8 bases and J dropped 7 bases, with 14 bases sitting between them. The CDR3 totals 12 residues. The germline V gene has CDR1 KGHSH and CDR2 LQKENI. This CDR3 is CASLSEGFGYTF. The CDR3 DNA sequence: TGTGCCAGCCTCAGCGAGGGGTTTGGCTACACCTTC. Full variable domain (rest looked up from reference TRBV18 and TRBJ1-2): NAGVMQNPRHLVRRRGQEARLRCSPMKGHSHVYWYRQLPEEGLKFMVYLQKENIIDESGMPKERFSAEFPKEGPSILRIQQVVRGDSAAYFCASLSEGFGYTFGSGTRLTVV.

The chain combines TRBV7-3 with TRBJ2-7, with a possible D match to TRBD1 (5 bases). Trimming shortened V by 3 bases and J by 2 bases, and 17 bases separated the two germline ends. The length of the CDR3 is 16 residues. CDR1 and CDR2 (germline): SGHTA, FQGTGA. The CDR3 spells CASSFPQQGMTYEQYF. The DNA of the CDR3 is TGTGCCAGCAGCTTCCCGCAGCAGGGAATGACCTACGAGCAGTACTTC. The complete variable domain, with remaining parts taken from reference TRBV7-3 and TRBJ2-7, reads GAGVSQTPSNKVTEKGKYVELRCDPISGHTALYWYRQSLGQGPEFLIYFQGTGAADDSGLPNDRFFAVRPEGSVSTLKIQRTERGDSAVYLCASSFPQQGMTYEQYFGPGTRLTVT.

This rearrangement joins TRBV9 to TRBJ2-3; 8 nucleotides match TRBD1. The germline gives CDR1 SGDLS, CDR2 YYNGEE. The V gene end was trimmed by 3 bases and the J gene end by 15 bases; junction bases not matched to a gene: 9. This CDR3 has 12 residues. Here the CDR3 reads CASSEGTGFSYF. In nucleotides, the CDR3 is TGTGCCAGCAGCGAGGGGACAGGTTTTTCCTATTTT.

This chain joins TRBV18 and TRBJ2-7; 9 bases align to TRBD1. Germline assignment: CDR1 KGHSH and CDR2 LQKENI. V shed 2 bases and J 5 bases; nucleotides not matched to a gene: 7. This CDR3 has 15 residues. The CDR3 nucleotides read TGTGCCAGCTCACCATTTGGAACAGGGGGCGACGAGCAGTACTTC. As protein: CASSPFGTGGDEQYF.

This clone showed up just a few times. The chain links TRBV6-1 to TRBJ1-4, with D possibly matching TRBD1 (5 bases). CDR3 length equals 15 residues. CDR1 is MNHNS and CDR2 is SASEGT in the germline V gene. Trimming cost V 0 bases and J 8 bases, with 13 bases left between them. CDR3 sequence: CASSEAGGAWEKLFF. The CDR3 DNA follows: TGTGCCAGCAGTGAAGCGGGCGGGGCCTGGGAAAAACTGTTTTTT.

Many counts were recorded for this clone. The sample contains more than one DNA sequence encoding this CDR3. The chain uses TRBV9 and TRBJ1-4; no clear D gene. In germline, CDR1 is SGDLS, CDR2 YYNGEE. This CDR3 spans 16 amino acids. With 2 bases removed from V and 0 bases from J, the gap between germline ends came to 11 bases. This CDR3 reads CASSVGVGATNEKLFF. CDR3 in DNA: TGTGCCAGCAGCGTGGGCGTTGGGGCAACTAATGAAAAACTGTTTTTT.

The gene calls are TRBV2 and TRBJ1-2, with a tentative D call TRBD1 (5 bases). Trimming took 6 bases from V and 2 from J, leaving 16 bases between them. The germline V gene has CDR1 SNHLY and CDR2 FYNNEI. CDR3 size: 15 residues. CDR3 amino acids: CASRPQVLRNYGYTF. The CDR3 DNA follows: TGTGCCAGCAGGCCACAGGTCCTGAGGAACTATGGCTACACCTTC. The variable domain in full, completed from reference TRBV2 and TRBJ1-2, reads EPEVTQTPSHQVTQMGQEVILRCVPISNHLYFYWYRQILGQKVEFLVSFYNNEISEKSEIFDDQFSVERPDGSNFTLKIRSTKLEDSAMYFCASRPQVLRNYGYTFGSGTRLTVV.

The J gene is TRBJ2-3, the V gene TRBV28, with a possible D match to TRBD2 (7 bases). The CDR3 spans 15 residues. Germline V gene sequence: CDR1 MDHEN, CDR2 SYDVKM. V was trimmed by 8 bases and J by 2 bases, leaving 17 bases between them. The CDR3 DNA sequence: TGTGCCAGCCGCCTGAGGGGGAGGGACACAGATACGCAGTATTTT. The encoded protein is CASRLRGRDTDTQYF.

J is TRBJ2-4 and V is TRBV4-1; 10 bases line up with TRBD2. Losses at the gene ends were 1 base for V and 1 base for J; bases not matched to a gene: 7. The CDR3 is 18 amino acids. CDR1 and CDR2 (germline): MGHRA, YSYEKL. The CDR3 spells CASSQGASGRGAKNIQYF. CDR3 DNA sequence: TGCGCCAGCAGCCAAGGGGCTAGCGGGAGAGGTGCCAAAAACATTCAGTACTTC.

The J gene is TRBJ1-4, the V gene TRBV15; the match to TRBD1 covers 8 bases. V dropped 2 bases and J dropped 8; count of bases not matched to a gene: 7. CDR1 LNHNV and CDR2 YYDKDF come from the germline V gene (reference sequence). The CDR3 contains 15 residues. The CDR3 DNA reads TGTGCCACCAGCAGACCCCAGGGGGCACGGGAAAAACTGTTTTTT. Amino acid sequence: CATSRPQGAREKLFF.